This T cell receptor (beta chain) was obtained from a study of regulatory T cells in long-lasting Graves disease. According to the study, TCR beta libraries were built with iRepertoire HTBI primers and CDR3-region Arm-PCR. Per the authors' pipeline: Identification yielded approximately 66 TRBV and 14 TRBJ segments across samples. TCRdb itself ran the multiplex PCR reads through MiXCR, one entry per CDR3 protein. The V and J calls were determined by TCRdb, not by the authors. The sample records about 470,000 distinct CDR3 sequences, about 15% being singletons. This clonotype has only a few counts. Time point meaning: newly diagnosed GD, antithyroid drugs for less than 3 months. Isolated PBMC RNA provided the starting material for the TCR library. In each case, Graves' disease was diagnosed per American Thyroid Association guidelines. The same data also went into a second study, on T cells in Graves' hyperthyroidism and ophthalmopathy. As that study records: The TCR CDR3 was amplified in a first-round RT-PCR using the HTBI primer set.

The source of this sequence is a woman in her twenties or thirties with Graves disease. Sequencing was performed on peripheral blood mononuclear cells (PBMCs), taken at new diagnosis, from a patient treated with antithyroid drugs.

CDR3 bases: TGTGCCAGTAGTATCCTTGGCAGGGCTGAAGCTTTCTTT. Its protein product is CASSILGRAEAFF. The rearrangement uses TRBV19 and TRBJ1-1; D perhaps matches TRBD1 (5 bases). V gave up 3 bases and J gave up 6 bases, with 11 bases separating them. The V gene's germline CDR1 is LNHDA and CDR2 SQIVND (reference sequence). The CDR3 runs 13 residues.